The clone carrying this TCR beta chain was seen only a few times. This record comes from a study of blood T cell repertoires in COVID-19. Study summary: Sample material is recorded as cDNA or gDNA derived from T cells, B-cell-depleted T cells, or PBMCs.

Per the original data handling: Estimates of nucleated cell counts were drawn from the amplification of reference gene primers. Profiling relied on immunoSEQ multiplex PCR, and the TCRdb table lists in-frame clones only, not all of them. V and J calls and clone size come straight from that table; D and trimming were deduced from the DNA. The profile shows roughly 90,000 clones, approximately 80% of them singletons. V lost 3 bases and J 9 bases, leaving 9 bases between the germline ends. CDR1 and CDR2 from the germline V gene are WNHNN and SYGVQD (reference sequence). The CDR3 has 13 residues. The V call is TRBV10-1, the J call TRBJ1-6, with D perhaps matching TRBD1 (5 bases). Sequenced sample: peripheral blood. The source is a human donor in a cohort sampled during active COVID-19. CDR3 region: CASSEYRGSPLHF. Written as DNA, the CDR3 is TGCGCCAGCAGTGAATATAGGGGTTCACCCCTCCACTTT.